A selection of T cell receptor beta chains follows, all from one sample in a study of control samples from healthy donors and cancer patients. Some clones are missing from TCRdb's copy, which holds only in-frame ones; the method was immunoSEQ multiplex PCR. Of some 89,000 clones in the sample, 85% are singletons; the top ten hold approximately 2.1%. Sequencing input: blood. The receptors shown here come from a woman in her thirties or forties in good health. Both conserved end residues are part of each CDR3. The D gene is left open where the match is weak. Size values are once, few and many counts, or a class for expanded clones, and some rows have none.

D gene	clone size	CDR3 length	V gene	J gene	CDR3 protein	CDR3 DNA
-	once	13	TRBV18	TRBJ1-1	CASSPIEQGWAFF	TGTGCCAGCTCACCCATAGAACAGGGCTGGGCTTTCTTT
-	-	14	TRBV19	TRBJ2-2	CASSKRGGTGELFF	TGTGCCAGTAGTAAGAGGGGAGGCACCGGGGAGCTGTTTTTT
-	-	14	TRBV4-3	TRBJ1-4	CASSQEYRGWKLFF	TGCGCCAGCAGCCAAGAATATAGGGGGTGGAAACTGTTTTTT
-	-	15	TRBV6-5	TRBJ1-5	CASSYGRDSNQPQHF	TGTGCCAGCAGTTACGGCAGGGATAGCAATCAGCCCCAGCATTTT
TRBD1	-	15	TRBV6-5	TRBJ1-2	CASRSPGTGAGGYTF	TGTGCCAGCAGAAGCCCCGGGACAGGGGCGGGTGGCTACACCTTC
-	-	14	TRBV7-2	TRBJ2-3	CASSLAKRGDTQYF	TGTGCCAGCAGCTTAGCTAAAAGGGGGGATACGCAGTATTTT
-	-	17	TRBV27	TRBJ2-4	CASSLLSITDPKNIQYF	TGTGCCAGCAGTTTATTATCCATCACGGACCCCAAAAACATTCAGTACTTC
TRBD1	-	14	TRBV30	TRBJ2-7	CAWSVRGGASPQYF	TGTGCCTGGAGTGTACGAGGGGGCGCGTCACCGCAGTACTTC
-	-	15	TRBV7-9	TRBJ1-2	CASSFLLEDNYGYTF	TGTGCCAGCAGCTTCCTCCTGGAGGATAACTATGGCTACACCTTC
-	-	14	TRBV7-2	TRBJ1-1	CASSLHRANTEAFF	TGTGCCAGCAGCTTACACAGGGCGAACACTGAAGCTTTCTTT
TRBD1	few	16	TRBV5-5	TRBJ1-3	CASSPGTGRTRNTIYF	TGTGCCAGCAGCCCGGGGACAGGGCGAACAAGAAACACCATATATTTT
TRBD2	-	13	TRBV5-1	TRBJ2-1	CASSRDYRGEQFF	TGCGCCAGCAGCCGGGACTATCGAGGTGAGCAGTTCTTC
TRBD2	-	16	TRBV7-3	TRBJ2-2	CASSLLAGANTGELFF	TGTGCCAGCAGCTTATTGGCGGGGGCGAACACCGGGGAGCTGTTTTTT
-	-	14	TRBV7-6	TRBJ1-1	CASSLWGGSTEAFF	TGTGCCAGCAGCTTATGGGGCGGGAGCACTGAAGCTTTCTTT
-	-	16	TRBV5-8	TRBJ1-5	CASSLSGGVRNQPQHF	TGTGCCAGCAGCTTAAGTGGGGGAGTGCGCAATCAGCCCCAGCATTTT
TRBD1	-	14	TRBV9	TRBJ2-1	CASSEGQGDNEQFF	TGTGCCAGCAGCGAGGGACAGGGAGACAATGAGCAGTTCTTC
-	-	14	TRBV5-1	TRBJ1-2	CASSPARDSYGYTF	TGCGCCAGCAGCCCCGCTCGGGACTCTTATGGCTACACCTTC
-	once	13	TRBV24-1	TRBJ1-1	CATSDGTRSGAFF	TGTGCCACCAGTGATGGGACCCGGTCGGGAGCTTTCTTT
-	-	17	TRBV7-3	TRBJ2-2	CASSLGAGQGHTGELFF	TGTGCCAGCAGCTTAGGGGCCGGGCAGGGGCACACCGGGGAGCTGTTTTTT
-	once	14	TRBV19	TRBJ1-1	CASSIAGTNTEAFF	TGTGCCAGTAGTATAGCGGGGACTAACACTGAAGCTTTCTTT
-	-	13	TRBV7-2	TRBJ1-1	CASSLDGYTEAFF	TGTGCCAGCAGCCTAGACGGGTACACTGAAGCTTTCTTT
-	-	13	TRBV2	TRBJ2-2	CASSEGGREELFF	TGTGCCAGCAGTGAAGGGGGTCGGGAGGAGCTGTTTTTT
TRBD2	-	16	TRBV9	TRBJ2-3	CASSVGLAGDGDTQYF	TGTGCCAGCAGCGTAGGACTAGCGGGGGATGGAGATACGCAGTATTTT
TRBD1	-	14	TRBV7-3	TRBJ2-2	CASSSQGASGELFF	TGTGCCAGCAGCTCTCAGGGGGCATCTGGGGAGCTGTTTTTT
TRBD1	-	16	TRBV6-6	TRBJ2-1	CASSPAWDSSYNEQFF	TGTGCCAGCAGCCCCGCCTGGGACAGCTCCTACAATGAGCAGTTCTTC
TRBD1	-	16	TRBV7-2	TRBJ2-7	CASSSKQGTASYEQYF	TGTGCCAGCAGCTCTAAACAGGGGACGGCCTCCTACGAGCAGTACTTC
TRBD2	-	15	TRBV3-1/TRBV3-2	TRBJ2-7	CASSLGLAGTYEQYF	TGTGCCAGCAGCCTAGGACTAGCGGGGACCTACGAGCAGTACTTC
-	-	11	TRBV12-3/TRBV12-4	TRBJ1-2	CASTRGVGYTF	TGTGCCAGCACCCGGGGGGTCGGCTACACCTTC
-	-	11	TRBV5-1	TRBJ2-7	CASSLEDEQYF	TGCGCCAGCAGCTTGGAGGACGAGCAGTACTTC
-	few	13	TRBV10-1	TRBJ1-2	CASSERPRAGYTF	TGCGCCAGCAGTGAAAGGCCCAGGGCTGGCTACACCTTC
-	-	15	TRBV7-7	TRBJ2-2	CASSLGGVATGELFF	TGTGCCAGCAGCTTAGGAGGGGTCGCCACCGGGGAGCTGTTTTTT
TRBD1	-	12	TRBV29-1	TRBJ2-7	CSVGQGSTEQYF	TGCAGCGTGGGACAGGGATCCACCGAGCAGTACTTC
TRBD2	-	16	TRBV13	TRBJ2-7	CASSPRGSIAVYEQYF	TGTGCCAGCAGCCCACGCGGGAGTATCGCGGTCTACGAGCAGTACTTC
TRBD2	-	16	TRBV6-4	TRBJ2-3	CASSDRGGPNTDTQYF	TGTGCCAGCAGTGATCGCGGGGGACCTAACACAGATACGCAGTATTTT
-	-	14	TRBV27	TRBJ2-1	CASSQAGLYNEQFF	TGTGCCAGTTCTCAGGCGGGCCTATACAATGAGCAGTTCTTC
TRBD2	-	16	TRBV12-5	TRBJ2-3	CASGPGLAGGSDTQYF	TGTGCTAGTGGTCCAGGACTAGCGGGGGGTTCAGATACGCAGTATTTT
-	-	11	TRBV20-1	TRBJ2-1	CSAIRRDHWFF	TGCAGTGCTATTCGCCGGGACCACTGGTTCTTC
-	-	12	TRBV12-3/TRBV12-4	TRBJ2-1	CASSFQRGEQFF	TGTGCCAGCAGTTTCCAACGCGGTGAGCAGTTCTTC
-	-	13	TRBV4-3	TRBJ2-2	CASSQLIGGELFF	TGCGCCAGCAGCCAACTCATCGGGGGGGAGCTGTTTTTT
-	-	15	TRBV5-4	TRBJ2-6	CASSLAAQGANVLTF	TGTGCCAGCAGCTTGGCGGCTCAGGGGGCCAACGTCCTGACTTTC
-	-	13	TRBV3-1/TRBV3-2	TRBJ1-1	CASSPLGEGEAFF	TGTGCCAGCAGCCCCTTGGGAGAGGGTGAAGCTTTCTTT
TRBD1	-	15	TRBV9	TRBJ2-2	CASSVDQGAYGELFF	TGTGCCAGCAGCGTAGACCAGGGGGCTTACGGGGAGCTGTTTTTT
-	-	14	TRBV29-1	TRBJ1-2	CSVGGPGGNYGYTF	TGCAGCGTTGGCGGCCCGGGGGGGAACTATGGCTACACCTTC
TRBD1	-	16	TRBV14	TRBJ2-2	CASSPTPGTGPGELFF	TGTGCCAGCAGCCCAACTCCTGGGACAGGGCCCGGGGAGCTGTTTTTT
-	-	15	TRBV29-1	TRBJ2-3	CSVDQTGVGTDTQYF	TGCAGCGTTGACCAGACAGGCGTGGGCACAGATACGCAGTATTTT
-	-	13	TRBV30	TRBJ1-1	CAWSEGLNTEAFF	TGTGCCTGGAGTGAAGGGTTGAACACTGAAGCTTTCTTT
TRBD1	-	16	TRBV6-1	TRBJ1-6	CASSESPGQGDSPLHF	TGTGCCAGCAGTGAAAGTCCGGGACAGGGGGATTCACCCCTCCACTTT
-	-	20	TRBV3-1/TRBV3-2	TRBJ2-2	CASRPGGEGLAGTNTGELFF	TGTGCCAGCAGACCAGGGGGTGAGGGGTTAGCGGGGACGAACACCGGGGAGCTGTTTTTT
-	-	17	TRBV9	TRBJ1-2	CASSASIAGEGNYGYTF	TGTGCCAGCAGCGCCAGCATCGCAGGTGAAGGGAACTATGGCTACACCTTC
TRBD1	-	13	TRBV24-1	TRBJ1-1	CATSDGTGGRAFF	TGTGCCACCAGTGATGGGACAGGGGGGAGGGCTTTCTTT
TRBD1	-	13	TRBV5-1	TRBJ1-6	CARVGQNNSPLHF	TGCGCCAGGGTGGGACAGAATAATTCACCCCTCCACTTT
-	-	14	TRBV3-1/TRBV3-2	TRBJ1-6	CASSQGQDNSPLHF	TGTGCCAGCAGCCAAGGACAGGATAATTCACCCCTCCACTTT
-	-	13	TRBV7-2	TRBJ2-7	CASSLARRDEQYF	TGTGCCAGCAGCTTAGCCCGTCGGGACGAGCAGTACTTC
-	-	13	TRBV9	TRBJ2-7	CASSVDSSYEQYF	TGTGCCAGCAGCGTAGACTCCTCCTACGAGCAGTACTTC
-	-	16	TRBV25-1	TRBJ2-2	CASSDQEGAYNGELFF	TGTGCCAGCAGTGACCAGGAGGGGGCTTATAACGGGGAGCTGTTTTTT
-	once	16	TRBV6-4	TRBJ2-2	CASSREVGVNTGELFF	TGTGCCAGCAGTAGAGAGGTCGGGGTGAACACCGGGGAGCTGTTTTTT
-	-	14	TRBV27	TRBJ2-2	CASSQVGDTGELFF	TGTGCCAGCAGTCAGGTTGGGGACACCGGGGAGCTGTTTTTT